This T cell receptor (beta chain) was identified during a study of blood T cell repertoires in COVID-19. Study summary: T cells, B-cell-depleted T cells, or PBMCs provided the cDNA or gDNA that served as material.

Participant-given clinical history determined each cohort assignment. Exposed participants came across a COVID-19 case within 2 weeks before study entry. How the authors handled the data: Quantification of nucleated cells was approximated via reference gene primer amplification. Only in-frame clones appear in the TCRdb table, and some are missing; sequencing was by immunoSEQ multiplex PCR. The V and J calls and clone size are taken from that table; D and trimming were inferred from the DNA. The repertoire holds about 190,000 clones, with 65% to 85% as singletons. V dropped 4 bases and J dropped 4; count of bases not matched to a gene: 4. CDR3 length: 14 amino acids. Germline assignment: CDR1 LNHDA and CDR2 SQIVND (reference sequence).

What was sequenced was PBMCs or T cells enriched from blood (not recorded which). The rearrangement uses TRBV19 and TRBJ1-5; 7 positions agree with TRBD1. The clonotype was recovered from a woman in her 30s who had been exposed to COVID-19. The CDR3 protein is CASSNRGRNQPQHF. For the CDR3, the DNA is TGTGCCAGTAGTAACAGGGGACGGAATCAGCCCCAGCATTTT. Using reference TRBV19 and TRBJ1-5 for the parts outside the CDR3, the full variable domain is DGGITQSPKYLFRKEGQNVTLSCEQNLNHDAMYWYRQDPGQGLRLIYYSQIVNDFQKGDIAEGYSVSREKKESFPLTVTSAQKNPTAFYLCASSNRGRNQPQHFGDGTRLSIL.